A selection of T cell receptor beta chains follows, all from one sample in a study of blood T cell repertoires in COVID-19. Here immunoSEQ multiplex PCR was the method, and the copy in TCRdb shows in-frame clones only, minus some. Found here are tens of thousands of clones, 80% to 85% of them singletons; the top ten hold approximately 2.4%. The source material was peripheral blood. These receptors came from a man aged 80 or over with active or convalescent COVID-19. The conserved cysteine and the conserved F or W are not part of the CDR3 here. Each record gives: J gene, V gene, CDR3 protein.

>TRBJ2-3|TRBV2
ASRIGLAGARTDTQY
>TRBJ1-1|TRBV6-5
ASISQGATTEAF
>TRBJ2-7|TRBV20-1
SASGGGDEQY
>TRBJ2-6|TRBV10-3
AISAVTSTGANVLT
>TRBJ2-7|TRBV29-1
SVASEYEQY
>TRBJ2-7|TRBV6-5
ASRRGNEQY
>TRBJ2-1|TRBV27
ASSGAGGISYNEQF
>TRBJ1-5|TRBV6-1
ASRTDSSNQPQH
>TRBJ2-1|TRBV6-2/TRBV6-3
ASSYSVRDNEQF
>TRBJ2-6|TRBV4-1
ASSQDGVAGANVLT
>TRBJ1-1|TRBV28
ASSLREGREAF
>TRBJ1-1|TRBV5-5
ASSLGVGTGPF
>TRBJ2-5|TRBV12-3/TRBV12-4
ASSSAGMETQY
>TRBJ2-7|TRBV13
ASSLDGRDYEQY
>TRBJ2-7|TRBV6-6
ASSPGQLYEQY
>TRBJ2-1|TRBV5-1
ASSQELAGGLDEQF
>TRBJ1-1|TRBV11-2
ASKGQLYTEAF
>TRBJ2-2|TRBV9
ASSVGGGPGGELF
>TRBJ2-1|TRBV7-8
ASSSYWTRAGNEQF
>TRBJ2-3|TRBV12-5
ASGLDLRTQY
>TRBJ2-5|TRBV7-8
ASSLGGQGAWETQY
>TRBJ1-5|TRBV7-9
ASSLGAGGQPQH
>TRBJ2-2|TRBV10-1
ASSDDAGRNTGELF
>TRBJ2-1|TRBV5-1
ASSLGLGRGEQF
>TRBJ1-4|TRBV18
ASSPDSSTNEKLF
>TRBJ2-7|TRBV11-2
ASSLGALRVSGDPYEQY
>TRBJ1-2|TRBV4-3
ASSVSYRMDYGYT
>TRBJ2-2|TRBV11-2
ASSLVLAPGGELF
>TRBJ2-1|TRBV7-9
ASSPWSGGIEQF
>TRBJ1-6|TRBV10-3
AVRQGGNSPLH
>TRBJ1-2|TRBV5-1
ASSLAIRVGSSNYGYT
>TRBJ1-5|TRBV19
ASSIAIRGNQPQH
>TRBJ2-3|TRBV7-9
ASNRLAGLADTQY
>TRBJ1-2|TRBV6-2/TRBV6-3
ASSSGALNYGYT
>TRBJ2-2|TRBV29-1
SVEDLTPGGGELF
>TRBJ2-5|TRBV3-1/TRBV3-2
ASSPNVPGDSAQTQY
>TRBJ2-5|TRBV5-3
ARSLRQRQETQY
>TRBJ1-6|TRBV9
ASSGREINSPLH
>TRBJ2-7|TRBV28
ASSSDRDEQY
>TRBJ1-3|TRBV5-6
ASSSLSGSGNTIY
>TRBJ2-1|TRBV6-6
ASSRLATFNNEQF
>TRBJ2-7|TRBV19
ASSSTGSSYEQY
>TRBJ1-3|TRBV19
ASSPRPRRNTIY
>TRBJ2-2|TRBV6-2/TRBV6-3
ASSYGALAGAVAGELF
>TRBJ2-2|TRBV11-3
ASSPGPITGELF
>TRBJ1-5|TRBV28
ASSYRGAGNQPQH
>TRBJ1-3|TRBV5-1
ASSLGGARNTIY
>TRBJ2-5|TRBV5-1
ASSQEGRRETQY
>TRBJ1-1|TRBV3-1/TRBV3-2
ASSHNWDRANTEAF